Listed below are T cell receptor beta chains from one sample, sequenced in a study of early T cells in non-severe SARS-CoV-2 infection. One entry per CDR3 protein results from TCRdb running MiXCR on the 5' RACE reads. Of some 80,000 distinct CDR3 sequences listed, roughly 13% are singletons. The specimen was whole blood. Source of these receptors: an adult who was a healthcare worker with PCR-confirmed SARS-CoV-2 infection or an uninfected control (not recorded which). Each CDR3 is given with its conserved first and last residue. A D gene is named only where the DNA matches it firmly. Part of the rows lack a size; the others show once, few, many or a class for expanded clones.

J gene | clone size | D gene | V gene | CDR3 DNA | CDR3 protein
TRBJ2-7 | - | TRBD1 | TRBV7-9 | TGTGCCAGCAAGCCCGGGACAGGGGGTGGCGAGCAGTACTTC | CASKPGTGGGEQYF
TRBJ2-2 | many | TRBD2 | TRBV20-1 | TGCAGTGCGACGACTAGCGGGGTTGACGGGGAGCTGTTTTTT | CSATTSGVDGELFF
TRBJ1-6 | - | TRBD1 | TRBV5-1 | TGCGCCAGCAGCTTAACTCCGGGACAGGGACGTTCACCCCTCCACTTT | CASSLTPGQGRSPLHF
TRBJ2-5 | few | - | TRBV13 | TGTGCCAGCAGCTCCCGGGGTAGATTCCAAGAGACCCAGTACTTC | CASSSRGRFQETQYF
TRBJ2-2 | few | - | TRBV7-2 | TGTGCCAGCAGCTTCCGAACAGGGAACACCGGGGAGCTGTTTTTT | CASSFRTGNTGELFF
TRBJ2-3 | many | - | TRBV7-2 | TGTGCCAGCAGGGATGGGGGAAACACAGATACGCAGTATTTT | CASRDGGNTDTQYF
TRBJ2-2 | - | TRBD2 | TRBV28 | TGTGCCAGCAGATCTAGCGGGGGGGCTCCCGGGGAGCTGTTTTTT | CASRSSGGAPGELFF
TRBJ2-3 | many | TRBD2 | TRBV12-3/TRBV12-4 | TGTGCCAGCAATCCGGGACTAGCTACAGATACGCAGTATTTT | CASNPGLATDTQYF
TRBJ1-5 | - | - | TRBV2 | TGTGCCAGCAGCCGGACGGCGAGCAATCAGCCCCAGCATTTT | CASSRTASNQPQHF
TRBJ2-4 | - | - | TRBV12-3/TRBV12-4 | TGTGCCAGCAGTTTCAGGGGTGCCCTAGCCAAAAACATTCAGTACTTC | CASSFRGALAKNIQYF
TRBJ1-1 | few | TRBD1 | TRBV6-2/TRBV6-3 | TGTGCCAGCAGTCAAGGGACAGTCGAAGCTTTCTTT | CASSQGTVEAFF
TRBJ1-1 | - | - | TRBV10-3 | TGTGCCATCAGTGACTCAGGAAGGGTAGCTTTCTTT | CAISDSGRVAFF
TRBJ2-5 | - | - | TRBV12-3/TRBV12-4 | TGTGCCAGCAGTCTAGGGGTGCGAGAGACCCAGTACTTC | CASSLGVRETQYF
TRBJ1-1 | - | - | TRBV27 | TGTGCCAGCACCCAAAACGGTGGGACTGAAGCTTTCTTT | CASTQNGGTEAFF
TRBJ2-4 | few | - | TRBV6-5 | TGTGCCAGCAGTTACTCGAACCAGGGGGGAAACATTCAGTACTTC | CASSYSNQGGNIQYF
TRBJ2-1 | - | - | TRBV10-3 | TGTGCCATCAGTGAGTCGACCGTTTTCAATGAGCAGTTCTTC | CAISESTVFNEQFF
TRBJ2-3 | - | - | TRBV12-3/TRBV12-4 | TGTGCCAGCAGTTTGAAGCGGAATACGCAGTATTTT | CASSLKRNTQYF
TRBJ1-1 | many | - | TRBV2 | TGTGCCAGCAGTGCACGGGCGGGGGCTTTCTTT | CASSARAGAFF
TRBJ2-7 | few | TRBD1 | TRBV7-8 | TGTGCCAGCAGCTCCCAAACGGCCAGGGGGCTTAACGAGCAGTACTTC | CASSSQTARGLNEQYF
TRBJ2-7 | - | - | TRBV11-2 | TGTGCCAGCAGCTTGTCGCAACCCGCCTACGAGCAGTACTTC | CASSLSQPAYEQYF
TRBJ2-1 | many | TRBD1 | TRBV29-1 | TGCAGCGTTGTAAGGCGGGACAGGGTCTACAATGAGCAGTTCTTC | CSVVRRDRVYNEQFF
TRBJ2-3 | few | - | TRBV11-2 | TGTGCCAGCAGCTTAATGACTAGTCGCACAGATACGCAGTATTTT | CASSLMTSRTDTQYF
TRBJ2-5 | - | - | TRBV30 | TGTGCCTGGAGTGTACAGGAGACCCAGTACTTC | CAWSVQETQYF
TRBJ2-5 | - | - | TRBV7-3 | TGTGCCAGCAGCTTAGCTAGAGAAGAGACCCAGTACTTC | CASSLAREETQYF
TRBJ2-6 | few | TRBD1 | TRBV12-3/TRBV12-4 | TGTGCCAGCAGGAGACAGGGGACTGGGGCCAACGTCCTGACTTTC | CASRRQGTGANVLTF
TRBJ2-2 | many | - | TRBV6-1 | TGTGCCAGCAGTGTAACAGAAAACACCGGGGAGCTGTTTTTT | CASSVTENTGELFF
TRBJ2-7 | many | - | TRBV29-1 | TGCAGCGGATTTTTTCTAGGACAGTCCTACGAGCAGTACTTC | CSGFFLGQSYEQYF
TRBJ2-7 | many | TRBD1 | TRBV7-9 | TGTGCCAGCAGCTCGACAGGGGGTATCGGCGAGCAGTACTTC | CASSSTGGIGEQYF
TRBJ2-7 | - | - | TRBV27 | TGTGCCAGCAGTGGGGGCTTCTTAAACGAGCAGTACTTC | CASSGGFLNEQYF
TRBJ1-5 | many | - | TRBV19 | TGTGCCAGTAGTATACCAGGCCCCTATAGCAATCAGCCCCAGCATTTT | CASSIPGPYSNQPQHF
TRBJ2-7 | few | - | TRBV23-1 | TGCGCCAGCAGTCAGCCGCCAGGGAGTAGCGAGCAGTACTTC | CASSQPPGSSEQYF
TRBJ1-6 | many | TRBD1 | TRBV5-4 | TGTGCCAGCAGCTTGGCCGGGGACAGTTCACCCCTCCACTTT | CASSLAGDSSPLHF
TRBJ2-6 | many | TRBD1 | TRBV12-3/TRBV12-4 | TGTGCCAGCAGAGACAGGGGCTCTGGGGCCAACGTCCTGACTTTC | CASRDRGSGANVLTF
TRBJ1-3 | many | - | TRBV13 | TGTGCCAGCAGCCCCCATCCCGAGGAAAACACCATATATTTT | CASSPHPEENTIYF
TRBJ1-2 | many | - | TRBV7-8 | TGTGCCAGCAGCCACCGGTTGACGGCTAACTATGGCTACACCTTC | CASSHRLTANYGYTF
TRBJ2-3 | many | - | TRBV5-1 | TGCGCCAGCAGCTTGGTAATAGCGACAGATACGCAGTATTTT | CASSLVIATDTQYF
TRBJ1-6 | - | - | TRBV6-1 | TGTGCCAGCAGTGGTGACCCTTTATATAATTCACCCCTCCACTTT | CASSGDPLYNSPLHF
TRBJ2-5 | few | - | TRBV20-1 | TGCAGTGCCCCCGTTGGAGGGATCCAAGAGACCCAGTACTTC | CSAPVGGIQETQYF
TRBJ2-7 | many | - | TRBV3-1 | TGTGCCAGCAGCCAAGAACTTTCCTACGAGCAGTACTTC | CASSQELSYEQYF
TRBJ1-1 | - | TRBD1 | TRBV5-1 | TGCGCCAGCAGCCCGGGACAGAATCGGGTCGTAGAAGCTTTCTTT | CASSPGQNRVVEAFF
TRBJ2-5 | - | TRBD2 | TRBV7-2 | TGTGCCAGCAGCCAAGGGACTAGCGGAACCCTGCGGGAGACCCAGTACTTC | CASSQGTSGTLRETQYF
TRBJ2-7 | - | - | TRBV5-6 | TGTGCCAGCAGGGGATATAACGAGCAGTACTTC | CASRGYNEQYF
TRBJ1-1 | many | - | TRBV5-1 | TGCGCCAGCAGCTTGGGGGGAGGTTATGAAGCTTTCTTT | CASSLGGGYEAFF
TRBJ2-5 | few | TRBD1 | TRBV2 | TGTGCCAGCAGTGTAGTACAGGGGAGCGAGACCCAGTACTTC | CASSVVQGSETQYF
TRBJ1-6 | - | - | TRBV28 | TGTGCCAGCAGTACCTTGAATAATTCACCCCTCCACTTT | CASSTLNNSPLHF
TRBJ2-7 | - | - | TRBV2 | TGTGCCAGCAGCGCGCAGCATGAGCTGTACTTC | CASSAQHELYF
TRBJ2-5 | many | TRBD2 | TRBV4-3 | TGCGCCAGCAGCCAAGATCCGTGGGCTAGCGGGGGGGGTAGAGAGACCCAGTACTTC | CASSQDPWASGGGRETQYF
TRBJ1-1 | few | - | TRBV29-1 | TGCAGCGTGGACGGCTGGGGGGGAGGGACTGAAGCTTTCTTT | CSVDGWGGGTEAFF
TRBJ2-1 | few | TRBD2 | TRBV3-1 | TGTGCCAGCAGGCAAGGGGCCTCTAGCGGGGGTTATGAGCAGTTCTTC | CASRQGASSGGYEQFF
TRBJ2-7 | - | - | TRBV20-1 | TGCAGTGTGATTTCCTACCGGTGGGACGAAGTTTTCTACGAGCAGTACTTC | CSVISYRWDEVFYEQYF
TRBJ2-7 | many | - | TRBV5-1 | TGCGCCAGCAGTTCGGGCAGGACTACCTACGAGCAGTACTTC | CASSSGRTTYEQYF
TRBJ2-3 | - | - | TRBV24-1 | TGTGCCACCAGTGCAGGGAAGCCAGATACGCAGTATTTT | CATSAGKPDTQYF
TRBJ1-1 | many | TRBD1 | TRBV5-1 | TGCGCCAGCAGCCCGAATCAGGGGGGAAACACTGAAGCTTTCTTT | CASSPNQGGNTEAFF
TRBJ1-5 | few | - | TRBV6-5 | TGTGCCAGCAGTTCTGGCGACGGGGTTCGCAATCAGCCCCAGCATTTT | CASSSGDGVRNQPQHF
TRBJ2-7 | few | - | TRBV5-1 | TGCGCCAGCAAGGAGGAGGTGACCCCCGCCTACGAGCAGTACTTC | CASKEEVTPAYEQYF